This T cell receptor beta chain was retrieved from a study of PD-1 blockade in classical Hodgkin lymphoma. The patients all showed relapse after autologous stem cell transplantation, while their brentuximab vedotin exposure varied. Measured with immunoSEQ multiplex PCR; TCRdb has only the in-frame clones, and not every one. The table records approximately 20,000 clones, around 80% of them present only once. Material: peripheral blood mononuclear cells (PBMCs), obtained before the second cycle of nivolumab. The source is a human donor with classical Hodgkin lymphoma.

CDR3 sequence (DNA): TGTGCCAGCAGCCCTGTAACGGGGACAGGCGACGGCTACACCTTC. It yields the protein CASSPVTGTGDGYTF. The rearrangement links TRBV7-9 to TRBJ1-2, with 8 bases aligning to TRBD1. CDR1 and CDR2 from the germline V gene are SEHNR and FQNEAQ (reference sequence). V dropped 5 bases and J dropped 8; count of bases not matched to a gene: 13. This CDR3 comprises 15 residues.